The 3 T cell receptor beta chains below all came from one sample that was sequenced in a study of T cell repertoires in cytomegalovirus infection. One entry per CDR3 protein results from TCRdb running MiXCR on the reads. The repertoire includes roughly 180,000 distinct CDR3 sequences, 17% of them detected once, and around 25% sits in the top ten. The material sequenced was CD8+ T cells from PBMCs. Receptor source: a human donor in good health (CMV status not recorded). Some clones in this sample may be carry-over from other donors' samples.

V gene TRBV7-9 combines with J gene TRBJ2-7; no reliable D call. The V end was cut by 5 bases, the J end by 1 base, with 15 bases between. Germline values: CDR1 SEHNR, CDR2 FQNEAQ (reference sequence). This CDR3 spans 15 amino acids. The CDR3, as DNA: TGTGCCAGCAGCCCAGAGGAAGTTGATTCCTACGAGCAGTACTTC. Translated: CASSPEEVDSYEQYF.

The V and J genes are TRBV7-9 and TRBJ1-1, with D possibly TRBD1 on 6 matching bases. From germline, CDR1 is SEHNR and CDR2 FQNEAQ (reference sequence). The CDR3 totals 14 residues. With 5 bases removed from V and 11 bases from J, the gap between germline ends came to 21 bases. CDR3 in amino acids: CASSHPSAGAYAFF. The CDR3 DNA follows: TGTGCCAGCAGCCACCCTTCGGCGGGGGCTTATGCTTTCTTT. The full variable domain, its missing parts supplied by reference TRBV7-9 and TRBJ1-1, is DTGVSQNPRHKITKRGQNVTFRCDPISEHNRLYWYRQTLGQGPEFLTYFQNEAQLEKSRLLSDRFSAERPKGSFSTLEIQRTEQGDSAMYLCASSHPSAGAYAFFGQGTRLTVV.

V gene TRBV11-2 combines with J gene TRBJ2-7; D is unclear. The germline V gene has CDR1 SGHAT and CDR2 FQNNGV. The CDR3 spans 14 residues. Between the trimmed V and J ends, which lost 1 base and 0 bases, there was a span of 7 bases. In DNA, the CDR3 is TGTGCCAGCAGCTTAGTCGGCACCTCCTACGAGCAGTACTTC. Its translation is CASSLVGTSYEQYF.